The 21 T cell receptor beta chains presented below share a single source sample, sequenced in a study of tumor-infiltrating lymphocytes in primary liver carcinoma. Total RNA (approximately 0.5 ug) served as template for TCR beta cDNA synthesis primed by a constant-region primer. Three nested multiplex PCR rounds, a slightly modified ARM-PCR, produced the libraries for TCR beta. Primers for the first two PCR rounds were TRBV1-TRBV30 forward primers and a C-beta reverse primer (approximately 10 cycles per round). MiXCR, run by TCRdb on the multiplex PCR reads, gives a single entry per CDR3 protein. The repertoire consists of about 210,000 distinct CDR3 sequences, with almost 65% occurring once and the leading ten covering about 7.1%. Blood RNA came from unsorted whole blood; germline DNA was also extracted. The sample taken for sequencing was peripheral blood. All receptors derive from a woman aged 60-75 years with primary liver carcinoma and hepatitis B virus infection.

Of note for this clonotype: A much larger clonotype is one base distant, so this may be a read error. V gene TRBV4-1 combines with J gene TRBJ2-5; 7 bases map to TRBD2. CDR1 and CDR2 from the germline V gene are MGHRA and YSYEKL. The CDR3 spans 16 residues. CDR3: CASNQAVAGVGETQYF. In DNA, the CDR3 is TGCGCCAGCAACCAAGCAGTGGCGGGAGTAGGAGAGACCCAGTACTTC.

Regarding this clonotype: Just one base apart from a much larger clone, this may be a read error. The genes are TRBV5-4 and TRBJ1-1, with D uncertain. Germline V gives CDR1 SGHNT, CDR2 YYREEE (reference sequence). The CDR3 has 12 amino acids. V lost 3 bases to trimming and J lost 6 bases, with 9 bases between them. In DNA, the CDR3 is TGTGCCAGCAGCTCCTGGACGGCTGAAGCTTTCTTT. Translation gives CASSSWTAEAFF.

For this clonotype: A junction boundary mismatches the germline segment, possibly from a read error. The V call is TRBV4-2, the J call TRBJ2-1, with 7 nucleotides matching TRBD2. CDR1 and CDR2 from the germline V gene are LGHNA and YNFKEQ. The CDR3 contains 19 residues. CDR3 amino acids: CASSQGGLTGEVVGNDQFF. In DNA form, the CDR3 reads TGTGCCAGCAGCCAAGGGGGACTAACGGGAGAGGTTGTGGGGAATGATCAGTTCTTC.

The rearrangement uses TRBV11-2 and TRBJ2-2; D gene unclear. CDR1 and CDR2 (germline): SGHAT, FQNNGV. The V and J ends lost 2 bases and 8 bases respectively, with 21 bases between them. The CDR3 has 17 amino acids. The CDR3 DNA reads TGTGCCAGCAGCTTAATTCTGGGTGAACGTGCCGGGGGGGAGCTGTTTTTT. Its protein product is CASSLILGERAGGELFF.

As DNA, the CDR3 is TGTGCCACCTCGGGACAAGCGGGAGTCCGTAATGAGCAGTTCTTC. Translating gives CATSGQAGVRNEQFF. The V gene is TRBV2, the J gene TRBJ2-1; 8 bases agree with TRBD2. Germline CDR1 reads SNHLY; CDR2 reads FYNNEI. Trimming at V came to 10 bases and at J to 7 bases, leaving 15 bases not matched to a gene. The CDR3 contains 15 residues.

The chain recombines TRBV7-9 with TRBJ1-2; no definite D call. Germline CDR1 SEHNR, CDR2 FQNEAQ (reference sequence). This CDR3 region has 14 residues. The V and J ends lost 6 bases and 8 bases respectively, with 19 bases between them. In DNA, the CDR3 is TGTGCCAGCAGTCCAGCGCCAGAGGGCTGGGGCTACACCTTC. It translates to CASSPAPEGWGYTF. Complete variable domain (other parts from reference TRBV7-9 and TRBJ1-2): DTGVSQNPRHKITKRGQNVTFRCDPISEHNRLYWYRQTLGQGPEFLTYFQNEAQLEKSRLLSDRFSAERPKGSFSTLEIQRTEQGDSAMYLCASSPAPEGWGYTFGSGTRLTVV.

This clonotype has a single count. The chain is built from TRBV2 and TRBJ1-2, with D unclear. Per the germline V gene, CDR1 is SNHLY and CDR2 is FYNNEI. This CDR3 is built from 12 residues. The V end was cut by 4 bases, the J end by 7 bases, with 10 bases between. In DNA form, the CDR3 reads TGTGCCAGCAGTGCGGGGAACGGTGGCTACACCTTC. Amino acids: CASSAGNGGYTF. Combining the CDR3 with reference TRBV2 and TRBJ1-2 gives the whole variable domain EPEVTQTPSHQVTQMGQEVILRCVPISNHLYFYWYRQILGQKVEFLVSFYNNEISEKSEIFDDQFSVERPDGSNFTLKIRSTKLEDSAMYFCASSAGNGGYTFGSGTRLTVV.

Regarding this clonotype: A much larger clonotype is one base distant, so this may be a read error. The CDR3 end shows no conserved phenylalanine or tryptophan, and so a read error is likely. The genes are TRBV6-1 and TRBJ2-7, with TRBD1 matching over 9 bases. Looked up from germline, CDR1 is MNHNS and CDR2 is SASEGT. The CDR3 loop spans 16 amino acids. Trimming cost V 2 bases and J 4 bases; bases outside gene matches: 9. The CDR3 DNA sequence: TGTGCCAGCAGTGAACCGGGACAGGGAAGAGCTTACGAGCAGTACCTC. Protein: CASSEPGQGRAYEQYL.

The chain uses TRBV6-4 and TRBJ2-5; 7 positions match TRBD1. Germline V gene sequence: CDR1 MRHNA, CDR2 SNTAGT. The CDR3 has 16 amino acids. CDR3 in amino acids: CANSYSKGQPQETQYF. The CDR3 DNA is TGTGCTAACAGTTACTCGAAGGGACAGCCTCAAGAGACCCAGTACTTC.

This clonotype was seen a few times. The CDR3 here is CASIEGPVNTEAFF. The CDR3 coding sequence is TGTGCCAGTATCGAGGGCCCCGTTAACACTGAAGCTTTCTTT. The chain combines TRBV19 with TRBJ1-1; the D is unclear. Trimming took off 7 bases at V and 2 bases at J, with 14 bases between the two ends. Germline V CDR1 and CDR2: LNHDA, SQIVND (reference sequence). CDR3 length equals 14 residues.

The gene calls are TRBV11-2 and TRBJ1-1, with 8 bases lining up with TRBD1. Germline trimming cut 7 bases from V and 8 bases from J; bases unmatched to any gene: 15. The germline V gene has CDR1 SGHAT and CDR2 FQNNGV. The CDR3 has 15 residues. The CDR3 reads CASNSPQGARTEAFF. CDR3 nucleotide sequence: TGTGCCAGCAACTCCCCCCAGGGGGCTCGGACCGAAGCTTTCTTT.

This clonotype was counted once. A read error may be the cause here, since a much bigger clone is one base away. The chain couples TRBV4-2 to TRBJ2-5, with a weak D call TRBD1 (7 bases). CDR1 LGHNA and CDR2 YNFKEQ come from the germline V gene. The CDR3 runs to 15 residues. Trimming stripped 0 bases from V and 4 bases from J, with 12 bases between. In DNA form, the CDR3 reads TGTGCCAGCAGCCAAGAGCTGGAGGGGGCAGAGACCCAGTACTTC. Translating it yields CASSQELEGAETQYF.

About this clonotype: A read error may be the cause here, since a much bigger clone is one base away. The rearrangement links TRBV6-1 to TRBJ2-1; 9 bases map to TRBD1. The CDR3 totals 14 residues. CDR1 and CDR2 (germline): MNHNS, SASEGT. The CDR3 nucleotides read TGTGCCAGCATTTTAATACTGGACAGGGGAAGGATGGTCTTC. Its translation: CASILILDRGRMVF.

Regarding this clonotype: The junction does not match germline at one end; this may be a read error. V usage is TRBV4-1 and J usage is TRBJ2-2; a weak D match, TRBD2 (5 bases). Looked up from germline, CDR1 is MGHRA and CDR2 is YSYEKL. CDR3 length: 15 amino acids. The CDR3 sequence is CASSHSVSDTGELLF. The CDR3 nucleotides are TGCGCCAGCAGCCATTCGGTCTCGGATACCGGGGAGCTGCTTTTT.

The table lists this clonotype with many counts. The J gene is TRBJ2-3, the V gene TRBV6-6; D gene uncertain. Germline-derived CDR1 and CDR2 are MNHNY and SVGAGI (reference sequence). The V end was cut by 6 bases, the J end by 5 bases, with 9 bases between. The CDR3 runs to 12 residues. The CDR3 coding sequence is TGTGCCAGCAGCCCGCATGGAGATACGCAGTATTTT. Translated, it gives CASSPHGDTQYF.

For this clonotype: One end of the junction does not line up with germline, which may come from a read error. J is TRBJ2-5 and V is TRBV7-8, with TRBD2 identical over 9 bases. Germline CDR1 is SGHVS and CDR2 is FQNEAQ. CDR3 size: 15 residues. This chain's CDR3 is CAGSLAGAGQETQYF. DNA for the CDR3: TGTGCCGGCAGCTTAGCGGGGGCGGGCCAAGAGACCCAGTACTTC.

This clonotype occurred once. This may stem from a read error, because a much larger clone lies one nucleotide away. The rearrangement links TRBV6-1 to TRBJ1-2, with D possibly TRBD1 on 5 matching bases. CDR1 and CDR2 (germline): MNHNS, SASEGT. This CDR3 comprises 17 residues. The CDR3 nucleotides are TGTGCCACCCCGGTAAGGGCAGGGAGGCAAGCTAACAATGGCTACACCTTC. Residues: CATPVRAGRQANNGYTF.

A few counts support this clonotype. The CDR3 carries no conserved terminal phenylalanine or tryptophan, so it likely arises from a read error. J is TRBJ2-5 and V is TRBV5-1; 10 bases agree with TRBD2. The V gene's germline CDR1 is SGHRS and CDR2 YFSETQ. The CDR3 consists of 17 residues. V lost 3 bases to trimming and J lost 2 bases; unmatched junction nucleotides: 10. Written as DNA, the CDR3 is TGCGCCAGCAGCTCCGGAGTAGCGGGAGGCTTACAAGAGACCCAGTACTAC. This gives the protein CASSSGVAGGLQETQYY.

The table lists this clonotype with a few counts. This chain links TRBV5-1 with TRBJ2-3; 9 nucleotides agree with TRBD1. This CDR3 has 15 amino acids. V was pared by 0 bases and J by 4 bases, with 3 bases of the junction left unmatched. Germline V gene data show CDR1 as SGHRS and CDR2 as YFSETQ. CDR3 protein: CASSLEGTGSDTQYF. The CDR3 DNA reads TGCGCCAGCAGCTTGGAAGGGACAGGGTCAGATACGCAGTATTTT.

In this sample, this clonotype turned up many times. This rearrangement joins TRBV20-1 to TRBJ2-5; D is possibly TRBD1 (6 bases). The CDR3 has 14 residues. V shed 3 bases and J shed 5 bases, with 16 bases lying between them. Germline V gives CDR1 DFQATT, CDR2 SNEGSKA (reference sequence). CDR3 bases: TGCAGTGCTAGGAGTACAGGGAACATTGAGACCCAGTACTTC. Translating it yields CSARSTGNIETQYF.

This chain joins TRBV12-3 or TRBV12-4 and TRBJ2-3, with 9 bases fitting TRBD2. There are 20 residues in the CDR3. J gave up 4 bases and V 5 bases, and 22 bases lay outside the gene matches. The CDR3 is CASSPVWGGASGTNADTQYF. CDR3 bases: TGTGCCAGCAGTCCTGTATGGGGGGGGGCTAGCGGGACCAACGCAGATACGCAGTATTTT.